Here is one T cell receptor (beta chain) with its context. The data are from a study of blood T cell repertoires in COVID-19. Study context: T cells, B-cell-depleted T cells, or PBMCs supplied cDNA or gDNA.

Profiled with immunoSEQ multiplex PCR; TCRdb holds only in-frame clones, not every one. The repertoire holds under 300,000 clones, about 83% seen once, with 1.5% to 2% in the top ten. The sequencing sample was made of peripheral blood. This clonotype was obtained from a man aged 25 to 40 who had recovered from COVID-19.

CDR3 DNA sequence: TGCGCCAGCAGTGAGTCGAGGACAGCGAACACTGAAGCTTTCTTT. It is translated as CASSESRTANTEAFF. J is TRBJ1-1 and V is TRBV10-1; D might be TRBD1 (6 bases). CDR3 size: 15 residues. Per the germline V gene, CDR1 is WNHNN and CDR2 is SYGVQD (reference sequence). V lost 0 bases and J 1 base, leaving 9 bases between the germline ends.